A selection of T cell receptor beta chains follows, all from one sample in a study of cytomegalovirus exposure and HLA in healthy donors. Data came from immunoSEQ multiplex PCR; TCRdb stores just in-frame clones and leaves some out. Of just over 150,000 clones listed, roughly 80% are singletons. The source material was PBMCs. The receptors originated from a male donor in good health and CMV-seropositive. Both conserved end residues are part of each CDR3. D genes are given only for firm matches. A clone size is listed for some rows: how often the clone was seen (once, few, many), or a class if it is expanded.

J: TRBJ2-1; size: -; V: TRBV7-3; D: TRBD2; DNA: TGTGCCAGCAGCCATAGCGGGAGCGATTACGAGCAGTTCTTC; CDR3: CASSHSGSDYEQFF
J: TRBJ2-1; size: -; V: TRBV28; D: -; DNA: TGTGCCGGGCGGGGCACGGGGAGCTCCTACAATGAGCAGTTCTTC; CDR3: CAGRGTGSSYNEQFF
J: TRBJ1-4; size: -; V: TRBV29-1; D: -; DNA: TGCAGCGTTGTCGGACACCCAACTAATGAAAAACTGTTTTTT; CDR3: CSVVGHPTNEKLFF
J: TRBJ2-1; size: -; V: TRBV4-2; D: TRBD2; DNA: TGTGCCAGCAGCCAAGACCTAGCGGGACATGAGCAGTTCTTC; CDR3: CASSQDLAGHEQFF
J: TRBJ2-7; size: -; V: TRBV4-1; D: -; DNA: TGCGCCAGCAGCCCAAGAACCCTCCCAAAAATAGTGCCCTACGAGCAGTACTTC; CDR3: CASSPRTLPKIVPYEQYF
J: TRBJ1-4; size: -; V: TRBV9; D: -; DNA: TGTGCCAGCAGCCCCCGGGGGGTAATAGGGGAAAAACTGTTTTTT; CDR3: CASSPRGVIGEKLFF
J: TRBJ2-6; size: -; V: TRBV5-5; D: TRBD1; DNA: TGTGCCAGCAGCTTCCGGACAGGGCAAAGCTCTGGGGCCAACGTCCTGACTTTC; CDR3: CASSFRTGQSSGANVLTF
J: TRBJ1-2; size: -; V: TRBV21-1; D: -; DNA: TGTGCCAGCAGCAAGGGGACAGCACCTAACTATGGCTACACCTTC; CDR3: CASSKGTAPNYGYTF
J: TRBJ1-1; size: -; V: TRBV28; D: TRBD1; DNA: TGTGCCAGCAGTACAGGGGGGATGAACACTGAAGCTTTCTTT; CDR3: CASSTGGMNTEAFF
J: TRBJ2-7; size: -; V: TRBV6-5; D: TRBD2; DNA: TGTGCCAGCAGTTTTTCTAGCGGGTCCTACGAGCAGTACTTC; CDR3: CASSFSSGSYEQYF
J: TRBJ1-4; size: -; V: TRBV11-3; D: TRBD1; DNA: TGTGCCAGCACCCGTACCACAGGGGGCAATGAAAAACTGTTTTTT; CDR3: CASTRTTGGNEKLFF
J: TRBJ2-7; size: -; V: TRBV6-5; D: -; DNA: TGTGCCAGCAGTTTTGGGCAGTACGAGCAGTACTTC; CDR3: CASSFGQYEQYF
J: TRBJ1-2; size: -; V: TRBV7-2; D: -; DNA: TGTGCCAGCAGCCCCCAGGGAGGGGCCCAATACTATGGCTACACCTTC; CDR3: CASSPQGGAQYYGYTF
J: TRBJ1-6; size: -; V: TRBV4-3; D: -; DNA: TGCGCCAGCAGCCAAGACCCGGCAGGTCTCAATTCACCCCTCCACTTT; CDR3: CASSQDPAGLNSPLHF
J: TRBJ2-5; size: -; V: TRBV29-1; D: TRBD1; DNA: TGCAGCGTTGAGAGGACAGGGAGAACCCAGTACTTC; CDR3: CSVERTGRTQYF
J: TRBJ2-1; size: -; V: TRBV13; D: TRBD2; DNA: TGTGCCAGCAGCCCCGGACTAGCGGATCCCTCCTACAATGAGCAGTTCTTC; CDR3: CASSPGLADPSYNEQFF
J: TRBJ1-2; size: once; V: TRBV7-9; D: TRBD1; DNA: TGTGCCAGCAGCGGCCGAACAGGGGATAGGCATGGCTACACCTTC; CDR3: CASSGRTGDRHGYTF
J: TRBJ2-3; size: -; V: TRBV4-1; D: -; DNA: TGCGCCAGCAACCATCCAGCGGGTCGATCAGATACGCAGTATTTT; CDR3: CASNHPAGRSDTQYF
J: TRBJ2-7; size: -; V: TRBV6-5; D: -; DNA: TGTGCCAGCAGTTACTCGTCATATGGAGGGTCCTACGAGCAGTACTTC; CDR3: CASSYSSYGGSYEQYF
J: TRBJ1-1; size: few; V: TRBV19; D: TRBD1; DNA: TGTGCCAGTAGTCCGGGACAGGACCTTCTCAGGGAAGCTTTCTTT; CDR3: CASSPGQDLLREAFF
J: TRBJ2-7; size: once; V: TRBV5-1; D: TRBD1; DNA: TGCGCCAGCAGCTTCGCGGACAGGCTTCGGGAGCAGTACTTC; CDR3: CASSFADRLREQYF
J: TRBJ2-5; size: -; V: TRBV7-9; D: TRBD2; DNA: TGTGCCAGCAGTACAAGCGGGAGCCGATTCCAAGAGACCCAGTACTTC; CDR3: CASSTSGSRFQETQYF
J: TRBJ2-2; size: few; V: TRBV5-1; D: -; DNA: TGCGCCAGCAGCTTGGTTGGGGCGAGCACCGGGGAGCTGTTTTTT; CDR3: CASSLVGASTGELFF
J: TRBJ1-5; size: -; V: TRBV19; D: -; DNA: TGTGCCAGTACCCTCGCCGGTAGCGGTAGCAATCAGCCCCAGCATTTT; CDR3: CASTLAGSGSNQPQHF
J: TRBJ2-5; size: -; V: TRBV11-2; D: -; DNA: TGTGCCAGCAGCCCCCTCTTGGCGGGCTCCCAAGAGACCCAGTACTTC; CDR3: CASSPLLAGSQETQYF
J: TRBJ1-2; size: -; V: TRBV6-6; D: TRBD1; DNA: TGTGCCAGCAGTTACTATAGGGGGCACGGCTACACCTTC; CDR3: CASSYYRGHGYTF
J: TRBJ2-5; size: -; V: TRBV11-3; D: TRBD1; DNA: TGTGCCAGCAGCCCCATTGATAGGGGGCGCGTCAGGCAGACCCAGTACTTC; CDR3: CASSPIDRGRVRQTQYF
J: TRBJ2-7; size: -; V: TRBV7-8; D: -; DNA: TGTGCCAGCAGCTTATCTGACCGAGGGACCTACGAGCAGTACTTC; CDR3: CASSLSDRGTYEQYF
J: TRBJ2-1; size: -; V: TRBV10-3; D: -; DNA: TGTGCCATCAGCCGAACTGTCAATGAGCAGTTCTTC; CDR3: CAISRTVNEQFF
J: TRBJ2-7; size: few; V: TRBV7-9; D: TRBD1; DNA: TGTGCCAGCAGCCCTCGGGACAGGGTCTACGAGCAGTACTTC; CDR3: CASSPRDRVYEQYF
J: TRBJ2-5; size: -; V: TRBV15; D: -; DNA: TGTGCCACCAGCAGAGATGGAGTGCTCATGGAGACCCAGTACTTC; CDR3: CATSRDGVLMETQYF
J: TRBJ1-5; size: few; V: TRBV5-1; D: TRBD1; DNA: TGCGCCAGCAGCTTGGGACAGGGCGATCAGCCCCAGCATTTT; CDR3: CASSLGQGDQPQHF
J: TRBJ1-1; size: -; V: TRBV19; D: TRBD1; DNA: TGTGCCAGTAGTCTACTCCGGGACAGGGGCACTGAAGCTTTCTTT; CDR3: CASSLLRDRGTEAFF
J: TRBJ1-2; size: -; V: TRBV28; D: TRBD1; DNA: TGTGCCAGCAGCCCAGGGACAGGACAACATGGCTACACCTTC; CDR3: CASSPGTGQHGYTF
J: TRBJ2-7; size: -; V: TRBV7-2; D: TRBD2; DNA: TGTGCCAGCAGCCGAGCGGGAGAGGGAGCCTACGAGCAGTACTTC; CDR3: CASSRAGEGAYEQYF
J: TRBJ2-5; size: once; V: TRBV21-1; D: -; DNA: TGTGCCAGCACCCCCAAGCCGTCAGCGGGTACGCAAGAGACCCAGTACTTC; CDR3: CASTPKPSAGTQETQYF
J: TRBJ2-3; size: -; V: TRBV7-3; D: TRBD2; DNA: TGTGCCAGCAGCTTAGGGGGCGTTGCTAGCGGGATAGCAGATACGCAGTATTTT; CDR3: CASSLGGVASGIADTQYF
J: TRBJ1-2; size: -; V: TRBV9; D: TRBD1; DNA: TGTGCCAGCAGCCTCCGGGACAGCCTTAACTATGGCTACACCTTC; CDR3: CASSLRDSLNYGYTF
J: TRBJ1-1; size: -; V: TRBV10-3; D: TRBD1; DNA: TGTGCCATCAGTACCCACCTTGGACAGGGGGTTGTAGCTTTCTTT; CDR3: CAISTHLGQGVVAFF
J: TRBJ1-2; size: -; V: TRBV30; D: TRBD1; DNA: TGTGCCTGGATCGCCGGGACAGGGAATGGCTACACCTTC; CDR3: CAWIAGTGNGYTF
J: TRBJ2-1; size: -; V: TRBV7-7; D: TRBD2; DNA: TGTGCTAGCAGCCCTATAGCGGGAGCGTACAATGAGCAGTTCTTC; CDR3: CASSPIAGAYNEQFF
J: TRBJ1-1; size: -; V: TRBV10-3; D: -; DNA: TGTGCCATCAGTCCCCGGGGGGACAAGGACACTGAAGCTTTCTTT; CDR3: CAISPRGDKDTEAFF